Detailed here is one TCR beta chain. This sample is part of a study of blood T cell repertoires in COVID-19. Looking at the study overall: The origin of the acute and convalescent COVID-19 samples was the United States, Italy and Spain. The cDNA or gDNA used as material had been derived from T cells, B-cell-depleted T cells, or PBMCs.

In the original workflow: Amplification of reference gene primers was used by the study to estimate nucleated cell counts. TCRdb's copy holds only in-frame clones and misses some; the assay was immunoSEQ multiplex PCR. V and J calls and clone size are as listed in that table; D and trimming were resolved from the DNA. Of about 62,000 clones in the sample, 86% were seen once. Trimming left V 0 bases short and J 1 base short, with 10 bases between. Germline-derived CDR1 and CDR2 are KGHDR and SFDVKD. This CDR3 spans 16 amino acids. The chain employs TRBV24-1 and TRBJ2-3, with a weak D call TRBD1 (5 bases). The TCR comes from a woman older than 75 with acute or convalescent COVID-19. The sample taken for sequencing was peripheral blood. The CDR3 sequence: CATSDLNRRGTDTQYF. Here the CDR3 DNA reads TGTGCCACCAGTGATTTGAACAGGAGAGGCACAGATACGCAGTATTTT.